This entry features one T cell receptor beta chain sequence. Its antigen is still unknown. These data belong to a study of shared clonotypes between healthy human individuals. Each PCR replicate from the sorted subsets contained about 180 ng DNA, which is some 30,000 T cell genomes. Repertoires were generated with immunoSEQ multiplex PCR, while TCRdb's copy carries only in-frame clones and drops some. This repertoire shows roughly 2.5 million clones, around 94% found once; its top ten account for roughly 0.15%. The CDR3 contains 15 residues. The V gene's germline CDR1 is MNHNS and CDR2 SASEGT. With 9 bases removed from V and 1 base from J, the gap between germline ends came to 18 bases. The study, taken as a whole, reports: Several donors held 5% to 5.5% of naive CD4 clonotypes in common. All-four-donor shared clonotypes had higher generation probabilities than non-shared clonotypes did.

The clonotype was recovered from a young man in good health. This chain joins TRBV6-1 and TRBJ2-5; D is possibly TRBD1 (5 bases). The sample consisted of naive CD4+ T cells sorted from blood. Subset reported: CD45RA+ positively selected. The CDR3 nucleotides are TGTGCCAGTTCCCAAGCAGGGAAGGCCCAAGAGACCCAGTACTTC. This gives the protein CASSQAGKAQETQYF.